These 9 T cell receptor beta chains were all obtained from the same sample, sequenced in a study of response to subunit inactivated influenza vaccine. From the RT-PCR reads, TCRdb called clonotypes with MiXCR, one entry per CDR3 protein. The table includes some 190,000 distinct CDR3 sequences, under 15% detected once. The sequencing used CD8+ T cells sorted from PBMCs, collected 4 to 6 days after vaccination. These receptors originate from a man in his forties or fifties who received an inactivated influenza vaccine.

This clonotype came up a few times. The chain employs TRBV27 and TRBJ2-1; D is possibly TRBD2 (6 bases). In germline, CDR1 is MNHEY, CDR2 SMNVEV (reference sequence). This CDR3 region has 17 residues. V lost 0 bases, J lost 5 bases, and 17 bases lay in between. CDR3 protein: CASSLSPLTGVDNEQFF. CDR3 DNA: TGTGCCAGCAGTTTATCACCTCTAACGGGAGTCGACAATGAGCAGTTCTTC.

This sequence joins TRBV6-5 and TRBJ2-5; D not resolved. CDR1 and CDR2 from the germline V gene are MNHEY and SVGAGI. CDR3 length: 14 amino acids. V was shortened by 0 bases and J by 0 bases, with 5 bases between the two germline ends. CDR3 bases: TGTGCCAGCAGTTACTCGAGGTACCAAGAGACCCAGTACTTC. Encoded protein: CASSYSRYQETQYF.

V is TRBV28 and J is TRBJ2-5; 9 bases map to TRBD2. This CDR3 region has 17 residues. The germline V gene encodes CDR1 MDHEN and CDR2 SYDVKM. The V gene end was trimmed by 7 bases and the J gene end by 0 bases; junction bases not matched to a gene: 12. The CDR3 loop is CASTPPWASGDQETQYF. The CDR3 region has the DNA TGTGCCAGCACCCCCCCTTGGGCTAGCGGGGACCAAGAGACCCAGTACTTC.

The gene calls are TRBV11-1 and TRBJ2-2, with TRBD2 matching 10 bases. Germline V gene sequence: CDR1 SGHAT, CDR2 FQDESV (reference sequence). V gave up 5 bases and J gave up 1 base; unmatched junction bases: 10. The CDR3 is 18 amino acids. CDR3 in amino acids: CASSPRLAGVLNTGELFF. CDR3 sequence (DNA): TGTGCCAGCAGCCCCCGACTAGCGGGTGTCCTGAACACCGGGGAGCTGTTTTTT.

This clonotype was observed a handful of times. The chain uses TRBV29-1 and TRBJ2-3, with D unclear. The V gene's germline CDR1 is SQVTM and CDR2 ANQGSEA. Trimming shortened V by 4 bases and J by 0 bases, and 8 bases separated the two germline ends. The CDR3 covers 13 residues. The CDR3 sequence: CSVGGASTDTQYF. The CDR3 DNA follows: TGCAGCGTTGGAGGCGCCAGCACAGATACGCAGTATTTT.

This chain uses TRBV29-1 with TRBJ2-5; 13 bases line up with TRBD2. J was trimmed by 0 bases and V by 7 bases; bases with no gene match: 8. Germline assignment: CDR1 SQVTM and CDR2 ANQGSEA. The CDR3 is 16 amino acids. CDR3 loop: CSADGLAGDNQETQYF. The CDR3 DNA reads as TGCAGCGCCGATGGACTAGCGGGGGACAACCAAGAGACCCAGTACTTC.

The chain is built from TRBV12-3 or TRBV12-4 and TRBJ2-1, with TRBD2 matching over 9 bases. Trimming at V came to 3 bases and at J to 4 bases, leaving 4 bases not matched to a gene. This CDR3 contains 15 residues. CDR3 in DNA: TGTGCCAGCAGTTTTATCGCGGGAGGGTACAATGAGCAGTTCTTC. This sequence encodes CASSFIAGGYNEQFF.

The chain joins TRBV29-1 to TRBJ2-1; a weak D match, TRBD2 (6 bases). V was cut by 6 bases and J by 2 bases, with 14 bases left in between. The CDR3 has 14 amino acids. CDR1 is SQVTM, CDR2 ANQGSEA, per germline. The CDR3 is CSVGWVAAYNEQFF. The DNA for the CDR3 is TGCAGCGTGGGATGGGTAGCGGCCTACAATGAGCAGTTCTTC.

This clonotype turned up a few times. This chain links TRBV29-1 with TRBJ2-2; 10 positions match TRBD1. Germline assignment: CDR1 SQVTM and CDR2 ANQGSEA. This CDR3 comprises 12 residues. J gave up 6 bases and V 7 bases, and 2 bases lay outside the gene matches. CDR3 residues: CSAGTGAGELFF. The DNA of the CDR3 is TGCAGCGCCGGGACAGGGGCCGGGGAGCTGTTTTTT.